This TCR beta chain was found in a study of OX40 agonist ivuxolimab in advanced cancers. Study in general: Patients with hepatocellular carcinoma, melanoma, renal cell or head and neck cancer made up the dose-escalation patients. Enrollees could have had prior anti-PD-1, anti-PD-L1 or anti-CTLA-4 therapy, which 30% to 50% had received. The study's findings and limits: More expanded clones were seen, on average, in CD8+ T cells than in CD4+. Nonresponders, in some cases, also had low normalized T-cell clonal expansion.

Worth noting for this clone: Its specificity is not known.

The J segment lost 5 bases and the V segment lost 5 bases, leaving 11 bases of the junction unmatched. CDR3 size: 15 residues. CDR1 is MNHEY, CDR2 SMNVEV, per germline (reference sequence). Assay: immunoSEQ multiplex PCR; the TCRdb copy retains only in-frame clones and omits some. The profile shows about 43,000 clones, approximately 83% of them singletons. This TCR was sampled from an adult with an advanced solid tumor such as melanoma, head and neck, liver or kidney cancer. J is TRBJ1-1 and V is TRBV27, with 7 bases that match TRBD1. The input for sequencing was CD4+ or CD8+ T cells sorted from blood, taken in a trial of the OX40 agonist ivuxolimab. The CDR3 sequence: CASSLGTDPGTEAFF. The CDR3 DNA reads as TGTGCCAGCAGTCTAGGGACAGACCCGGGAACTGAAGCTTTCTTT.